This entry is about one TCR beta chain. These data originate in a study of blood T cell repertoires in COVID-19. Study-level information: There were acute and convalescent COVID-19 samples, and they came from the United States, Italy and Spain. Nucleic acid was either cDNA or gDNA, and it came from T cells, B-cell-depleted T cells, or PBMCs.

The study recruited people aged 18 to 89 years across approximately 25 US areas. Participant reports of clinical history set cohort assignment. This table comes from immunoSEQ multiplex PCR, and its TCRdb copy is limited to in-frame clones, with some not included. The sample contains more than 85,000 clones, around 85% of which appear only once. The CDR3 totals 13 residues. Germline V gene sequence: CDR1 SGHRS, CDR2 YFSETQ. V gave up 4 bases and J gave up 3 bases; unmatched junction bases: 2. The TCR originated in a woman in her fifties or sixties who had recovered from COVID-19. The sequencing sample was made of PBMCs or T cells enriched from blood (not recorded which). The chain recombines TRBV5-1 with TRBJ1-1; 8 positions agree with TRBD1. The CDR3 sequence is CASSVQGDTEAFF. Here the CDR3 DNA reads TGCGCCAGCAGCGTACAGGGGGACACTGAAGCTTTCTTT.